This T cell receptor beta chain appears in the sequencing data of a study of blood T cell repertoires in COVID-19. Study at large: COVID-19 samples, acute and convalescent, were from the United States, Italy and Spain.

The study counted Cohort 3 donors as recovered given two negative PCRs, clearance, or symptom resolution. Germline V gene data show CDR1 as KGHSH and CDR2 as LQKENI. The CDR3 spans 14 residues. V was cut by 6 bases and J by 5 bases, with 14 bases left in between. The protocol was immunoSEQ multiplex PCR, while the TCRdb copy is restricted to in-frame clones and leaves out a portion. The table includes hundreds of thousands of clones, around 89% detected once. The origin of this receptor is a woman between 50 and 59 years old who had recovered from COVID-19. The chain links TRBV18 to TRBJ1-5; D is ambiguous. The sequenced material came from PBMCs or T cells enriched from blood (not recorded which). The CDR3 is CASSPLGSDQPQHF. In DNA form, the CDR3 reads TGTGCCAGCTCCCCCCTCGGGAGTGATCAGCCCCAGCATTTT.